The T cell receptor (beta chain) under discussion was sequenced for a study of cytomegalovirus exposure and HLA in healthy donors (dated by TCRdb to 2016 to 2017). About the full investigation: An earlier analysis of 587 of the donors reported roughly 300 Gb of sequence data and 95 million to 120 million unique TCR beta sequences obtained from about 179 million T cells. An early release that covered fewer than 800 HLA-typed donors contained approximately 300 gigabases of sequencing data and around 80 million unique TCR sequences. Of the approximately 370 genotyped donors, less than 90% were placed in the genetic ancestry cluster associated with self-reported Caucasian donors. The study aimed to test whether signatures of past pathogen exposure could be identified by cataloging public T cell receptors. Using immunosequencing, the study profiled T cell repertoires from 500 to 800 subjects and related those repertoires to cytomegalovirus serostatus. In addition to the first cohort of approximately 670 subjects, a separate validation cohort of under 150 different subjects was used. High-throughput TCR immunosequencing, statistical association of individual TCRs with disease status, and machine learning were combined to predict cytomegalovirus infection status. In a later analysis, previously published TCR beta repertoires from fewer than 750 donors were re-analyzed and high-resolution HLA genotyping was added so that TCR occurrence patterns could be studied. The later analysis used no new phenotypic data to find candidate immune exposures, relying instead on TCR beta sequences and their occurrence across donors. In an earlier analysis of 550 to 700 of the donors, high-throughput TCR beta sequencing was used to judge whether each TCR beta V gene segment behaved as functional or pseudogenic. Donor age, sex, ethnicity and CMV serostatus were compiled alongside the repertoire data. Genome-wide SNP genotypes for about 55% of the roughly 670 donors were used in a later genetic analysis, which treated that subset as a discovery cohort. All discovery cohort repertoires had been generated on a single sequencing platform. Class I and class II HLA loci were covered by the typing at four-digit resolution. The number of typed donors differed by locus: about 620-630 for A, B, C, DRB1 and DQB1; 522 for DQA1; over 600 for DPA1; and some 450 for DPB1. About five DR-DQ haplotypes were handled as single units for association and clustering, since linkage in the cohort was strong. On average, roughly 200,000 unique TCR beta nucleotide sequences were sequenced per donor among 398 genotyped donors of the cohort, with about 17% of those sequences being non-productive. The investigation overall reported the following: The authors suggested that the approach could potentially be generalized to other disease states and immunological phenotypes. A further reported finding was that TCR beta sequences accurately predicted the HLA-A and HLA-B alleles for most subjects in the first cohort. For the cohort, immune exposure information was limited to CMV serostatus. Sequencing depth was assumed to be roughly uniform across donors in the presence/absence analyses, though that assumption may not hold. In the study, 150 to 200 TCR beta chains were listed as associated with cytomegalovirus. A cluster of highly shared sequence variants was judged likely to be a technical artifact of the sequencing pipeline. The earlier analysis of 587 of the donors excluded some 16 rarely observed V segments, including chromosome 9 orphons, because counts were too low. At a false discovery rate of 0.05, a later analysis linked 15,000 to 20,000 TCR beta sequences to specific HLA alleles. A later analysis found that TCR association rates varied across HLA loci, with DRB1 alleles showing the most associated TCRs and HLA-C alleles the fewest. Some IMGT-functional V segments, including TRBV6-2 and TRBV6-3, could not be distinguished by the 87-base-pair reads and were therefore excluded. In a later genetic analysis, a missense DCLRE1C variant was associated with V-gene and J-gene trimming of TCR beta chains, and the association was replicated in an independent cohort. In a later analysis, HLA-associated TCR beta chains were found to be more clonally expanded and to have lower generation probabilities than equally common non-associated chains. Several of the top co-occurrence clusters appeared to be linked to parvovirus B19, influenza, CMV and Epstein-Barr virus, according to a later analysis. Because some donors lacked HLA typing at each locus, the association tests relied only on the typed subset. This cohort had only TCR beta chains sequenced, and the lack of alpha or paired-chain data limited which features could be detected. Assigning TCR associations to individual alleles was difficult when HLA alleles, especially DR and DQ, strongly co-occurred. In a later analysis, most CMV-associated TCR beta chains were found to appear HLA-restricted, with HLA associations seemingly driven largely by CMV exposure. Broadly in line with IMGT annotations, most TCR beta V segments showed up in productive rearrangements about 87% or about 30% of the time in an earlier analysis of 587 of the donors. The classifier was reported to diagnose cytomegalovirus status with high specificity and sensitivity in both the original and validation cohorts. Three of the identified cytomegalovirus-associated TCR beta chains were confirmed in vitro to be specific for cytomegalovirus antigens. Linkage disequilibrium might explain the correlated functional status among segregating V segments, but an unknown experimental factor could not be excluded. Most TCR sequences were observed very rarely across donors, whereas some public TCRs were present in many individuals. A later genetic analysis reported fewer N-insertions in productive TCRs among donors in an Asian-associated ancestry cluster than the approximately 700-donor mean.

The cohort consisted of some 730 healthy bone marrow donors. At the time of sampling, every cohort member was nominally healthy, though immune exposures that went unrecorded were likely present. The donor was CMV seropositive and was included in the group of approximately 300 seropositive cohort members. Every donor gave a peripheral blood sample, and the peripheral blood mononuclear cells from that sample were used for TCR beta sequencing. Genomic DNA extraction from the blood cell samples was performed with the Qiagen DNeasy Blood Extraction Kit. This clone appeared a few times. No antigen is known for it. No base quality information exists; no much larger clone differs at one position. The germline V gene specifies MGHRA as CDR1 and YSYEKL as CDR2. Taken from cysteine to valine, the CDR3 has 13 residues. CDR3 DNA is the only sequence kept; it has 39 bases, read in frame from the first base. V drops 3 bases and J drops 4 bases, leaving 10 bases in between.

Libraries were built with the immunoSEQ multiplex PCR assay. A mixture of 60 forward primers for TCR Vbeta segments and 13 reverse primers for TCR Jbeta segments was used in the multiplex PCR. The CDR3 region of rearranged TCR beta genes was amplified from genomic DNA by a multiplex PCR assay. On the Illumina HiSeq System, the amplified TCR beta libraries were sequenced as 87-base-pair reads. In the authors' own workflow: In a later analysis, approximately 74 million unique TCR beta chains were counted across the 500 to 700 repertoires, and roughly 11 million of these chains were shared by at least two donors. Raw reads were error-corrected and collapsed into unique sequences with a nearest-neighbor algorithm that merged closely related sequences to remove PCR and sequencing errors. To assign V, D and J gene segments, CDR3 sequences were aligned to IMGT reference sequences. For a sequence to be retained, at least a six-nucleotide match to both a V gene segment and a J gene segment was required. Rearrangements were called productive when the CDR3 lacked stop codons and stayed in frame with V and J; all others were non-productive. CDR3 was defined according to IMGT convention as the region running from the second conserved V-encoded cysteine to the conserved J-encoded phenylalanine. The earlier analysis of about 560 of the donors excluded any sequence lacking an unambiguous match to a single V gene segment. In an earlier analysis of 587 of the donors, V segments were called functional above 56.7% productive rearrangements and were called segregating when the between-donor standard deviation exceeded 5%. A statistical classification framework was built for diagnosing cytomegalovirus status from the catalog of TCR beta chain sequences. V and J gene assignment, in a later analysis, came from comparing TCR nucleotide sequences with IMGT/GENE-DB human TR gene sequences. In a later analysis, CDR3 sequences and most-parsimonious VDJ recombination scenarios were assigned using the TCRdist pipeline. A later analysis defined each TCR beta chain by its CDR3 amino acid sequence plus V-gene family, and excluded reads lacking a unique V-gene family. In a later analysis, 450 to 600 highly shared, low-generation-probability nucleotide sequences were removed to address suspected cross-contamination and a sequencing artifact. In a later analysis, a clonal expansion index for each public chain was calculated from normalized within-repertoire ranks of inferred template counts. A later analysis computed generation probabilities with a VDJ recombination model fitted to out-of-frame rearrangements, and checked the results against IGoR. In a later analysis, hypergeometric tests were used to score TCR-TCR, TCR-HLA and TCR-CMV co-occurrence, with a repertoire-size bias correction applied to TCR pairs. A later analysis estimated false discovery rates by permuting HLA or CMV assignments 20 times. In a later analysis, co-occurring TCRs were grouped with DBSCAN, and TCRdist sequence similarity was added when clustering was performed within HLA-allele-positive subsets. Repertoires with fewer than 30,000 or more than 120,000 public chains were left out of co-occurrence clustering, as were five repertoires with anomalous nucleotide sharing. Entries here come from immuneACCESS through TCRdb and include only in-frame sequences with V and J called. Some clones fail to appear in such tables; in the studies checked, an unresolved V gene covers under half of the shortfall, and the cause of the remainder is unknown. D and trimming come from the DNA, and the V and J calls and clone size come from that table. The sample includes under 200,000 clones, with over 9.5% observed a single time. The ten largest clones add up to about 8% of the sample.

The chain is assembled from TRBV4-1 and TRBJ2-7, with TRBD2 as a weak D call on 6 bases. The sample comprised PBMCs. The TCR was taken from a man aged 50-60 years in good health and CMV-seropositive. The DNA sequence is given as TGCGCCAGCAGCCACCGGGCGGGGTACGAGCAGTACGTC. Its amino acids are CASSHRAGYEQYV.